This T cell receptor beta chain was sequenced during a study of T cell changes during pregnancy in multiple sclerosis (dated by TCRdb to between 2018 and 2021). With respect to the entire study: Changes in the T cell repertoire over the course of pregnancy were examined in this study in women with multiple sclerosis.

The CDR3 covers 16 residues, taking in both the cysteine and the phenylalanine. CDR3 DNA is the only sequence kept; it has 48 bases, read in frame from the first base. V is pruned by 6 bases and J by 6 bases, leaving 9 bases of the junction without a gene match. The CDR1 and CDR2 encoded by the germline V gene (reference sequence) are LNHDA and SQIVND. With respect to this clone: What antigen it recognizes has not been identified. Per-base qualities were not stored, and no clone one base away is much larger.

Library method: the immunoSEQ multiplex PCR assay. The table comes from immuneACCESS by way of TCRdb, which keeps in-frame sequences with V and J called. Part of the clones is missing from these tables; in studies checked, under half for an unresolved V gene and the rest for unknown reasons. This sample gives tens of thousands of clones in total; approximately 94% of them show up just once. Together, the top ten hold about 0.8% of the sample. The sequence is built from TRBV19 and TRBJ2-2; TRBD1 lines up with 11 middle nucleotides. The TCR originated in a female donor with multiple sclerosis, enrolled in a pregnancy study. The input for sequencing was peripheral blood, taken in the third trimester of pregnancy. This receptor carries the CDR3 CASRVLPGQGAGELFF. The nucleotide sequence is TGTGCCAGTAGAGTCCTACCGGGACAGGGGGCCGGGGAGCTGTTTTTT.